These 13 T cell receptor beta chains were all obtained from the same sample, sequenced in a study of blood T cell repertoires in COVID-19. Sequencing was performed with immunoSEQ multiplex PCR; in TCRdb, only in-frame clones are kept and a portion is missing. The sample lists 180,000 or so clones, 70% to 85% occurring once. What was sequenced was peripheral blood. The receptors here all came from a woman over 75 with acute or convalescent COVID-19.

This chain joins TRBV11-3 and TRBJ1-6, with 8 positions matching TRBD1. Germline CDR1 reads SGHNT; CDR2 reads YENEEA. V trimming: 3 bases; J trimming: 10 bases; junction bases outside the gene matches: 2. This CDR3 is 13 amino acids long. The CDR3 protein is CASSLDRESPLHF. In DNA form, the CDR3 reads TGTGCCAGCAGCTTGGACAGGGAATCACCCCTCCACTTT.

This clone has more than one count but fewer than ten. This chain joins TRBV19 and TRBJ1-6; D gene uncertain. CDR3 length: 15 residues. The V gene lost 5 bases and the J gene lost 9 bases, with 17 bases spanning the gap. CDR1 LNHDA and CDR2 SQIVND come from the germline V gene (reference sequence). CDR3 sequence (DNA): TGTGCCAGTAGTCCGATAACTAGGGATCGTTCACCCCTCCACTTT. It encodes CASSPITRDRSPLHF.

The V gene is TRBV7-2, the J gene TRBJ2-2; D not certain. Germline CDR1 SGHTA, CDR2 FQGNSA. This CDR3 is 14 amino acids long. Trimming cost V 5 bases and J 1 base, with 8 bases left between them. The CDR3 is CASSAVRNTGELFF. The CDR3 DNA reads TGTGCCAGCAGCGCAGTAAGGAACACCGGGGAGCTGTTTTTT.

V gene TRBV10-1 combines with J gene TRBJ2-3, with 7 bases that match TRBD2. Germline-derived CDR1 and CDR2 are WNHNN and SYGVQD (reference sequence). Trimming at V came to 0 bases and at J to 2 bases, leaving 2 bases not matched to a gene. The CDR3 sequence is 15 residues long. The CDR3 loop reads CASSESSGVTDTQYF. CDR3 nucleotide sequence: TGCGCCAGCAGTGAGTCAAGCGGGGTCACAGATACGCAGTATTTT.

CDR3 residues: CASSPGSGELFF. The CDR3 DNA is TGTGCCAGCAGTCCAGGGTCCGGGGAGCTGTTTTTT. The rearrangement uses TRBV7-8 and TRBJ2-2; possibly TRBD1 for D (5 bases). V lost 6 bases to trimming and J lost 6 bases, with 8 bases between them. Germline V gene data show CDR1 as SGHVS and CDR2 as FQNEAQ. The CDR3 covers 12 residues.

The rearrangement links TRBV15 to TRBJ1-2; 10 nucleotides agree with TRBD1. V lost 5 bases and J lost 4; bases outside the gene matches: 1. CDR1 LNHNV and CDR2 YYDKDF come from the germline V gene (reference sequence). The CDR3 runs 13 residues. As DNA, the CDR3 is TGTGCCACCAGCGGGGACAGGGGCTATGGCTACACCTTC. Translating it yields CATSGDRGYGYTF.

The chain joins TRBV11-3 to TRBJ1-1; a possible D gene is TRBD1 (5 bases). V lost 2 bases and J 5 bases, leaving 15 bases between the germline ends. CDR3 length equals 15 residues. Germline V lookup: CDR1 SGHNT, CDR2 YENEEA. CDR3: CASSLYPSRGTEAFF. The CDR3 DNA sequence: TGTGCCAGCAGCTTATACCCCTCCCGGGGGACTGAAGCTTTCTTT.

This clone was counted a few times. V usage is TRBV19 and J usage is TRBJ1-1; TRBD1 matches at 8 bases. This CDR3 region has 16 residues. CDR1 is LNHDA and CDR2 is SQIVND in the germline V gene (reference sequence). Trimming at V came to 6 bases and at J to 3 bases, leaving 12 bases not matched to a gene. CDR3 sequence reads: CASRDGQGRAYTEAFF. The CDR3, as DNA: TGTGCCAGTAGGGACGGACAGGGCCGAGCTTACACTGAAGCTTTCTTT.

There are a few counts of this clone. V gene TRBV11-2 combines with J gene TRBJ1-1; D unclear. The CDR3 length is 12 residues. Germline CDR1 reads SGHAT; CDR2 reads FQNNGV. The V end was cut by 5 bases, the J end by 6 bases, with 10 bases between. In DNA, the CDR3 is TGTGCCAGCAGCCCTCTAATATCTGAAGCTTTCTTT. Amino acids: CASSPLISEAFF.

The V gene is TRBV9, the J gene TRBJ1-2; the match to TRBD1 covers 7 bases. This CDR3 has 15 residues. Germline V gene lookup returns CDR1 SGDLS and CDR2 YYNGEE. Trimming removed 4 bases from V and 2 bases from J; junction bases left unmatched: 8. DNA of the CDR3: TGTGCCAGCAGCTTACGAGACAGGGACAACTATGGCTACACCTTC. Amino acid sequence: CASSLRDRDNYGYTF. Based on the CDR3 plus reference TRBV9 and TRBJ1-2, the full variable domain is DSGVTQTPKHLITATGQRVTLRCSPRSGDLSVYWYQQSLDQGLQFLIQYYNGEERAKGNILERFSAQQFPDLHSELNLSSLELGDSALYFCASSLRDRDNYGYTFGSGTRLTVV.

V is TRBV6-5 and J is TRBJ1-2; tentative D call: TRBD1 (5 bases). The V end was cut by 6 bases, the J end by 5 bases, with 19 bases between. The CDR3 has 15 amino acids. CDR1 is MNHEY, CDR2 SVGAGI, per germline. The CDR3 here is CASSPGPRQSYGYTF. CDR3 in DNA: TGTGCCAGCAGCCCAGGGCCTCGGCAGAGTTATGGCTACACCTTC.

This chain links TRBV24-1 with TRBJ1-1, with TRBD1 matching over 7 bases. The germline V gene encodes CDR1 KGHDR and CDR2 SFDVKD. The CDR3 runs to 13 residues. V dropped 6 bases and J dropped 9; count of bases not matched to a gene: 9. The CDR3 nucleotides read TGTGCCACCAGTCAGGGGGATGGCGTCCAAGCTTTCTTT. Protein sequence: CATSQGDGVQAFF.

V and J are TRBV5-8 and TRBJ2-2; TRBD1 agrees at 9 bases. Losses at the gene ends were 2 bases for V and 3 bases for J; bases not matched to a gene: 2. The CDR3 consists of 15 residues. Germline V CDR1 and CDR2: SGHTS, YDEGEE. The CDR3 sequence: CASSFDRGDTGELFF. The CDR3 nucleotides are TGTGCCAGCAGCTTCGACAGGGGGGACACCGGGGAGCTGTTTTTT. Full variable domain (rest looked up from reference TRBV5-8 and TRBJ2-2): EAGVTQSPTHLIKTRGQQATLRCSPISGHTSVYWYQQALGLGLQFLLWYDEGEERNRGNFPPRFSGRQFPNYSSELNVNALELEDSALYLCASSFDRGDTGELFFGEGSRLTVL.